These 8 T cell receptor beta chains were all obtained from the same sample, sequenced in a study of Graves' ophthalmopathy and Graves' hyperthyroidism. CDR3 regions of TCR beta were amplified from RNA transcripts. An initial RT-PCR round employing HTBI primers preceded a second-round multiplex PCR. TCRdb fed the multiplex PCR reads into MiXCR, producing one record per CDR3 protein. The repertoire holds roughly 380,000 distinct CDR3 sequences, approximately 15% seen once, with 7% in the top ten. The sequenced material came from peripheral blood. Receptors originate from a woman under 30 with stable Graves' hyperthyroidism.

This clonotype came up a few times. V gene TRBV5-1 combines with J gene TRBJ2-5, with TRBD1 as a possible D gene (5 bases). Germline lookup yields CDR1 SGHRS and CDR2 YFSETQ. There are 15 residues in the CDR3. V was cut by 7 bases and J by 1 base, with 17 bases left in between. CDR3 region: CASGPWGQVQETQYF. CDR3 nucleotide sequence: TGCGCCAGCGGTCCTTGGGGCCAGGTCCAAGAGACCCAGTACTTC.

CDR3 sequence: CASSGRGFQETQYF. Written as DNA, the CDR3 is TGTGCCAGCAGTGGGCGGGGGTTCCAAGAGACCCAGTACTTC. The V and J genes are TRBV28 and TRBJ2-5, with 7 nucleotides matching TRBD2. CDR1 is MDHEN and CDR2 is SYDVKM in the germline V gene. This CDR3 spans 14 amino acids. V dropped 5 bases and J dropped 1; count of bases not matched to a gene: 4.

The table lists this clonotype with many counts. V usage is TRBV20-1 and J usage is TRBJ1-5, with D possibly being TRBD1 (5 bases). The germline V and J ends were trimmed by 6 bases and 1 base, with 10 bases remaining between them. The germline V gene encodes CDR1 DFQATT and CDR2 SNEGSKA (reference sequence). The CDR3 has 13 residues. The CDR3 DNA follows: TGCAGTGCAGGGGCAGCAAGCAATCAGCCCCAGCATTTT. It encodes CSAGAASNQPQHF.

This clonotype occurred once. The CDR3 bases are TGTGCCAGCAGTTTGGGGGCTACTTGGGATGGCTACACCTTC. This encodes CASSLGATWDGYTF. V and J are TRBV12-3 or TRBV12-4 and TRBJ1-2, with D perhaps TRBD1 (6 bases). The germline V and J ends were trimmed by 3 bases and 6 bases, with 14 bases remaining between them. This CDR3 has 14 amino acids.

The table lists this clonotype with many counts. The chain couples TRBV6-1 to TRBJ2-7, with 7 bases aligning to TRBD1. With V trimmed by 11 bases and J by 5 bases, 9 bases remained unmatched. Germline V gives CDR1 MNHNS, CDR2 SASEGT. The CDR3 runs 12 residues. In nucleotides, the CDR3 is TGTGCCGGGTCCAGGGGGTTCAACGAGCAGTACTTC. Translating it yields CAGSRGFNEQYF.

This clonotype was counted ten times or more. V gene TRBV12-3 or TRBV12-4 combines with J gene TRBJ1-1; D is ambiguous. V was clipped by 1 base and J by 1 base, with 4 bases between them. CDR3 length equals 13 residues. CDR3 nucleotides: TGTGCCAGCAGTTTAGGAGCGAACACTGAAGCTTTCTTT. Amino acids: CASSLGANTEAFF.

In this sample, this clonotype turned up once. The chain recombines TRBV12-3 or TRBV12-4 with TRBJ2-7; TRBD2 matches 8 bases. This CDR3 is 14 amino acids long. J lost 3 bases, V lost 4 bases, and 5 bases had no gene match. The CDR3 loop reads CASSSGLGLYEQYF. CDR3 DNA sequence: TGTGCCAGCAGTTCGGGACTAGGTCTCTACGAGCAGTACTTC.

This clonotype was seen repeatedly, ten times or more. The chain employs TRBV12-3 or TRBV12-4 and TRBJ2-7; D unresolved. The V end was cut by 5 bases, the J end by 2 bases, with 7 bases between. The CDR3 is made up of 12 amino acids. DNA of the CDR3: TGTGCCAGCAGTGGAGACCCCTACGAGCAGTACTTC. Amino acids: CASSGDPYEQYF.